These 28 T cell receptor beta chains came from one sample sequenced in a study of blood T cell repertoires in COVID-19. Sequenced by immunoSEQ multiplex PCR; TCRdb stores in-frame clones only, minus some. Here the sample spans over 200,000 clones, roughly 85% being singletons. Sequencing was performed on peripheral blood. These receptor sequences come from a woman aged 40-49 years with active or convalescent COVID-19.

J is TRBJ2-5 and V is TRBV7-2, with D perhaps matching TRBD1 (5 bases). CDR1 and CDR2 from the germline V gene are SGHTA and FQGNSA. The CDR3 runs 14 residues. V was pared by 4 bases and J by 5 bases, with 14 bases between. CDR3 protein: CASSSLRGRETQYF. CDR3 DNA: TGTGCCAGCAGCTCCCTTAGGGGCAGGGAGACCCAGTACTTC.

The J gene is TRBJ2-7, the V gene TRBV5-1; the match to TRBD2 covers 13 bases. The CDR3 has 14 residues. Germline CDR1 SGHRS, CDR2 YFSETQ. The junction had 3 bases not matched to a gene; V was cut back by 3 bases and J by 6 bases. The CDR3 DNA reads TGCGCCAGCAGCTCGGGACTAGCGGGAATCGAGCAGTACTTC. Translating it yields CASSSGLAGIEQYF.

The chain carries TRBV6-5 and TRBJ1-1, with D tentatively TRBD1 (5 bases). The CDR3 is 15 amino acids. V lost 4 bases to trimming and J lost 1 base, with 13 bases between them. The germline V gene has CDR1 MNHEY and CDR2 SVGAGI. CDR3 nucleotide sequence: TGTGCCAGCAGTTCCTTAACCGGGGGGAACACTGAAGCTTTCTTT. Translating gives CASSSLTGGNTEAFF.

The gene calls are TRBV11-3 and TRBJ2-3; 7 bases are a match to TRBD1. Germline loops: CDR1 SGHNT, CDR2 YENEEA. The CDR3 has 14 amino acids. V lost 6 bases, J lost 3 bases, and 6 bases stayed unmatched. CDR3 region: CASRSMTGTDTQYF. CDR3 in DNA: TGTGCCAGCAGATCAATGACAGGGACAGATACGCAGTATTTT.

With respect to this clone: This specimen includes other DNA sequences encoding the same CDR3. The chain has TRBV6-5 and TRBJ1-2, with a possible D match to TRBD1 (5 bases). Germline CDR1 MNHEY, CDR2 SVGAGI. Trimming took off 0 bases at V and 2 bases at J, with 7 bases between the two ends. This CDR3 region has 14 residues. The CDR3 reads CASSYSGGNYGYTF. CDR3 DNA: TGTGCCAGCAGTTACTCGGGGGGGAACTATGGCTACACCTTC.

This clone was seen only once. The chain has TRBV2 and TRBJ1-1; TRBD1 is a possible D gene (5 bases). The CDR3 runs to 14 residues. From germline, CDR1 is SNHLY and CDR2 FYNNEI. V lost 7 bases and J 6 bases, leaving 18 bases between the germline ends. CDR3 protein: CASNQRGAIAEAFF. The CDR3 DNA follows: TGTGCCAGCAACCAAAGGGGTGCGATCGCTGAAGCTTTCTTT.

The gene calls are TRBV11-3 and TRBJ2-1; D perhaps matches TRBD2 (6 bases). Trimming removed 1 base at V and 4 bases at J, with 8 bases between. Per germline, CDR1 SGHNT and CDR2 YENEEA. This CDR3 comprises 14 residues. CDR3 nucleotides: TGTGCCAGCAGCTTAGCGGGAGAATACAATGAGCAGTTCTTC. Amino acids: CASSLAGEYNEQFF.

This clone was seen only once. The V gene is TRBV19, the J gene TRBJ1-2; D remains ambiguous. The germline V gene has CDR1 LNHDA and CDR2 SQIVND (reference sequence). CDR3 length: 13 amino acids. Deletions cut 6 bases from V and 1 base from J, with 9 bases between. CDR3 in amino acids: CASSPAINYGYTF. The DNA for the CDR3 is TGTGCCAGTAGCCCCGCGATTAACTATGGCTACACCTTC.

The chain links TRBV5-1 to TRBJ2-2, with 11 bases lining up with TRBD1. CDR3 size: 18 residues. J lost 6 bases, V lost 4 bases, and 14 bases had no gene match. Germline assignment: CDR1 SGHRS and CDR2 YFSETQ. DNA for the CDR3: TGCGCCAGCAGCGCAGGAACCACCGGGACAGGGGGATCCGGGGAGCTGTTTTTT. Its protein is CASSAGTTGTGGSGELFF.

The chain uses TRBV2 and TRBJ2-5; 7 bases map to TRBD2. V lost 1 base to trimming and J lost 4 bases; unmatched junction nucleotides: 3. Germline loops: CDR1 SNHLY, CDR2 FYNNEI. The CDR3 has 14 residues. DNA for the CDR3: TGTGCCAGCAGTGAAGGCCTAGCGGTAGAGACCCAGTACTTC. This codes for CASSEGLAVETQYF.

CDR3 loop: CASSSGTGALYSNQPQHF. The CDR3, as DNA: TGTGCCAGCAGCTCAGGGACAGGGGCACTTTATAGCAATCAGCCCCAGCATTTT. The chain couples TRBV7-2 to TRBJ1-5, with TRBD1 matching over 10 bases. V lost 4 bases to trimming and J lost 0 bases; unmatched junction nucleotides: 9. CDR1 and CDR2 (germline): SGHTA, FQGNSA. The CDR3 is 18 amino acids. The whole variable domain, remainder taken from reference TRBV7-2 and TRBJ1-5, is GAGVSQSPSNKVTEKGKDVELRCDPISGHTALYWYRQSLGQGLEFLIYFQGNSAPDKSGLPSDRFSAERTGGSVSTLTIQRTQQEDSAVYLCASSSGTGALYSNQPQHFGDGTRLSIL.

The CDR3 DNA reads as TGTGCCAGCAGCTTAGCGGAGTACGAGCAGTACTTC. This sequence encodes CASSLAEYEQYF. The rearrangement joins TRBV7-9 to TRBJ2-7, with D unresolved. The germline V gene encodes CDR1 SEHNR and CDR2 FQNEAQ (reference sequence). CDR3 length equals 12 residues. V was trimmed by 0 bases and J by 4 bases, leaving 4 bases between them.

The gene calls are TRBV7-8 and TRBJ2-7; 7 nucleotides align to TRBD1. J gave up 3 bases and V 0 bases, and 5 bases lay outside the gene matches. Germline CDR1 and CDR2: SGHVS and FQNEAQ. CDR3 length: 15 residues. This CDR3 is CASSLAGTAFYEQYF. Here the CDR3 DNA reads TGTGCCAGCAGCTTAGCCGGGACAGCCTTCTACGAGCAGTACTTC.

This chain joins TRBV9 and TRBJ2-1; TRBD2 matches 8 bases. CDR3 size: 13 residues. Germline trimming cut 4 bases from V and 8 bases from J; bases unmatched to any gene: 5. The germline gives CDR1 SGDLS, CDR2 YYNGEE. Here the CDR3 reads CASSINSGDEQFF. As DNA, the CDR3 is TGTGCCAGCAGCATTAATAGCGGGGATGAGCAGTTCTTC.

V is TRBV6-5 and J is TRBJ1-1, with TRBD1 as a possible D gene (5 bases). CDR3 length equals 15 residues. The ends were cut back, 7 bases at V and 5 bases at J, with 20 bases in the middle. Germline V lookup: CDR1 MNHEY, CDR2 SVGAGI. The CDR3 DNA follows: TGTGCCAGCAATCCTCCGAAGGTCGGGGGAACTGAAGCTTTCTTT. Protein sequence: CASNPPKVGGTEAFF.

The chain combines TRBV30 with TRBJ1-1, with D maybe TRBD1 (5 bases). Germline lookup yields CDR1 GTSNPN and CDR2 SVGIG (reference sequence). The length of the CDR3 is 13 residues. V was trimmed by 5 bases and J by 1 base, leaving 11 bases between them. The CDR3 spells CAWGGHQNTEAFF. The CDR3 bases are TGTGCCTGGGGCGGACACCAGAACACTGAAGCTTTCTTT.

The CDR3 reads CASSLTPQGLSEAFF. The CDR3 region has the DNA TGTGCCAGCAGCTTAACCCCCCAGGGGCTTTCTGAAGCTTTCTTT. This chain uses TRBV7-9 with TRBJ1-1; tentatively, D is TRBD1 (6 bases). Per germline, CDR1 SEHNR and CDR2 FQNEAQ (reference sequence). The CDR3 loop spans 15 amino acids. The V and J ends lost 2 bases and 6 bases respectively, with 16 bases between them.

The count of this clone is one. This chain uses TRBV14 with TRBJ1-4; weak D call: TRBD1 (5 bases). This CDR3 region has 16 residues. The germline V and J ends were trimmed by 1 base and 11 bases, with 20 bases remaining between them. Germline V lookup: CDR1 SGHDN, CDR2 FVKESK. The CDR3 loop is CASSQVLVGRVDKLFF. The CDR3 DNA reads as TGTGCCAGCAGCCAAGTTTTGGTTGGCAGGGTGGACAAACTGTTTTTT.

A single count supports this clone. This sequence joins TRBV5-1 and TRBJ1-4, with TRBD1 as a possible D gene (6 bases). Trimming took 5 bases from V and 8 from J, leaving 19 bases between them. This CDR3 has 15 amino acids. The germline V gene encodes CDR1 SGHRS and CDR2 YFSETQ. The CDR3 region has the DNA TGCGCCAGCAGGAATCCGGGGGGCGAGGAGGAAAAACTGTTTTTT. Protein: CASRNPGGEEEKLFF.

The chain links TRBV3-1 (or the pseudogene TRBV3-2) to TRBJ1-4, with D tentatively TRBD1 (5 bases). The CDR3 is 13 residues long. Germline V gives CDR1 LGHDT, CDR2 YNNKEL (reference sequence). The V end was cut by 5 bases, the J end by 4 bases, with 8 bases between. The CDR3 DNA is TGTGCCAGCAGCAGGGGACTTAATGAAAAACTGTTTTTT. It translates to CASSRGLNEKLFF.

The chain couples TRBV27 to TRBJ1-2; D perhaps matches TRBD1 (5 bases). CDR1 MNHEY and CDR2 SMNVEV come from the germline V gene (reference sequence). Trimming stripped 2 bases from V and 3 bases from J, with 13 bases between. This CDR3 has 15 amino acids. The DNA of the CDR3 is TGTGCCAGCAGTTTAGGGGCAGGGTGGGACTATGGCTACACCTTC. Its translation is CASSLGAGWDYGYTF.

The chain is built from TRBV19 and TRBJ1-5; D remains unclear. The germline gives CDR1 LNHDA, CDR2 SQIVND (reference sequence). Trimming left V 0 bases short and J 1 base short, with 10 bases between. This CDR3 comprises 16 residues. The CDR3 protein is CASSIDRGKSNQPQHF. The CDR3, as DNA: TGTGCCAGTAGTATAGATCGGGGTAAGAGCAATCAGCCCCAGCATTTT.

The chain couples TRBV5-4 to TRBJ2-7; 7 nucleotides line up with TRBD1. Trimming took 7 bases from V and 3 from J; bases not matched to a gene: 13. CDR3 length: 15 amino acids. Per germline, CDR1 SGHNT and CDR2 YYREEE (reference sequence). The CDR3 here is CASAPGTAPFYEQYF. The CDR3, as DNA: TGTGCCAGCGCCCCCGGGACAGCCCCTTTCTACGAGCAGTACTTC.

The chain joins TRBV11-3 to TRBJ2-3; TRBD1 agrees at 9 bases. The J segment lost 0 bases and the V segment lost 0 bases, leaving 7 bases of the junction unmatched. The germline gives CDR1 SGHNT, CDR2 YENEEA. The CDR3 spans 18 residues. The chain's CDR3 is CASSLEGLGTGSTDTQYF. In nucleotides, the CDR3 is TGTGCCAGCAGCTTAGAGGGACTGGGGACAGGGAGCACAGATACGCAGTATTTT.

The rearrangement links TRBV27 to TRBJ2-7; weak D call: TRBD2 (6 bases). CDR3 length equals 17 residues. CDR1 and CDR2 from the germline V gene are MNHEY and SMNVEV (reference sequence). Trimming left V 2 bases short and J 3 bases short, with 20 bases between. CDR3 in DNA: TGTGCCAGCAGTTTAGCCCCACCGGGACTCGGCGGCTACGAGCAGTACTTC. Translated: CASSLAPPGLGGYEQYF.

V gene TRBV6-4 combines with J gene TRBJ1-2, with unresolved D. The ends were cut back, 0 bases at V and 8 bases at J, with 7 bases in the middle. CDR3 size: 12 residues. CDR1 MRHNA and CDR2 SNTAGT come from the germline V gene. The DNA for the CDR3 is TGTGCCAGCAGTGACTCAACACGAGGCTACACCTTC. It is translated as CASSDSTRGYTF.

The chain recombines TRBV4-2 with TRBJ2-7, with 8 bases matching TRBD2. This CDR3 comprises 18 residues. Per germline, CDR1 LGHNA and CDR2 YNFKEQ. V dropped 0 bases and J dropped 7; count of bases not matched to a gene: 17. CDR3 sequence (DNA): TGTGCCAGCAGCCAAGATTTCGGAAGAGCGGGGGCCTTGAGGGAGCAGTACTTC. Translated, it gives CASSQDFGRAGALREQYF.

This rearrangement joins TRBV5-1 to TRBJ2-2; perhaps TRBD1 as D (5 bases). The CDR3 loop spans 17 amino acids. The germline V gene encodes CDR1 SGHRS and CDR2 YFSETQ. Trimming took 1 base from V and 5 from J, leaving 18 bases between them. The CDR3 here is CASSLKFGARGTGELFF. The DNA of the CDR3 is TGCGCCAGCAGCTTGAAATTTGGGGCAAGGGGAACCGGGGAGCTGTTTTTT.